This T cell receptor beta chain was captured in a study of blood T cell repertoires in COVID-19. Source study methods: The authors estimated nucleated cell counts from reference gene primer amplification. Assay used: immunoSEQ multiplex PCR; TCRdb lists only in-frame clones, some missing. V and J calls and clone size follow that table, whereas D and trimming were derived from the DNA. The sample records more than 200,000 clones, roughly 84% being singletons. Germline trimming cut 5 bases from V and 2 bases from J; bases unmatched to any gene: 6. This CDR3 contains 14 residues. CDR1 MNHEY and CDR2 SVGAGI come from the germline V gene. The study drew participants aged about 18 to 89 years from some 24 US areas. Allocation to cohorts depended on clinical history reported by the participants.

The chain joins TRBV6-5 to TRBJ2-7; 7 bases map to TRBD2. The clonotype was recovered from a man aged 25-45 years in a cohort exposed to, infected with or recovered from COVID-19 (not recorded which). The specimen was PBMCs or T cells enriched from blood (not recorded which). The DNA for the CDR3 is TGTGCCAGCAGTCGGACTAGGAGGGCCTACGAGCAGTACTTC. Encoded protein: CASSRTRRAYEQYF.